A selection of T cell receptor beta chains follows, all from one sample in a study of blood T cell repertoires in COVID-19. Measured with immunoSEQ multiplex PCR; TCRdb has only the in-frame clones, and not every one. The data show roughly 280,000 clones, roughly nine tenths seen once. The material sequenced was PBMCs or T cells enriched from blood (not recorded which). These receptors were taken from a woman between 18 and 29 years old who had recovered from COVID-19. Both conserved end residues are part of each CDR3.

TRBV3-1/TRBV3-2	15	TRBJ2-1	CASSLVASGGNEQFF
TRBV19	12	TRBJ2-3	CASSQAPDTQYF
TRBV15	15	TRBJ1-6	CATSRPGQAVWALHF
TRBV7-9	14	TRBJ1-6	CASSLTHPNSPLHF
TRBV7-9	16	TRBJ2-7	CASSLVGGGHMSEQYF
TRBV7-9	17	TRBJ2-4	CASSPQAPATAKNIQYF
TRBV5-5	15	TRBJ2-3	CASSLGGASTDTQYF
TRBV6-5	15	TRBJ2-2	CASGKTLLYTGELFF
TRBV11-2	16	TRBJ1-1	CASSSGQGITKPEAFF
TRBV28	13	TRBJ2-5	CASRTSGQETQYF
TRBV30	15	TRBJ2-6	CAWSQRGPGANVLTF
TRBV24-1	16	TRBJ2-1	CATSDGSAFTYNEQFF
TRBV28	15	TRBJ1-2	CASSWPQRDSYGYTF
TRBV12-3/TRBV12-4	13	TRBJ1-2	CASSMGGSYGYTF
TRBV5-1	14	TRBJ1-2	CASSPGQGNYGYTF
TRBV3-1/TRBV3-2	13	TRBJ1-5	CASSQYRDQPQHF
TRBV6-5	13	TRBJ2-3	CASRWASTDTQYF
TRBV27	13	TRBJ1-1	CASGGRGWTEAFF
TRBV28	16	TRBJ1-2	CASSLHPQGKEYGYTF
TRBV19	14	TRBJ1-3	CASSTQGTGNTIYF
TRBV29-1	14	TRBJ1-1	CSVGAEEGWTEAFF
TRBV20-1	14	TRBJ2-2	CSASWAGGTGELFF
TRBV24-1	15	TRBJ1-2	CATSDPNRRGEGYTF
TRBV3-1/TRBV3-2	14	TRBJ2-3	CASRGDRITDTQYF
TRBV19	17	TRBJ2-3	CASSIDGGGAGTDTQYF
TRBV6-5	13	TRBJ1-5	CASSEGTDQPQHF
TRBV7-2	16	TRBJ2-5	CASSLFGTSVQETQYF
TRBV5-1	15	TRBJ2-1	CASSPQGQTGNEQFF
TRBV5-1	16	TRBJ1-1	CASSLATSGVPTEAFF
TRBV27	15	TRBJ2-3	CASSPQERRTDTQYF
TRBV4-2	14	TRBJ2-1	CASSQALARNEQFF
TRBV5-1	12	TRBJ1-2	CASSFENYGYTF
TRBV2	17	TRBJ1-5	CASRQGQGATWNQPQHF
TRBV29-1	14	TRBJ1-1	CSVVGTTGDTEAFF
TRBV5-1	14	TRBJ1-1	CASRDGQGTTEAFF
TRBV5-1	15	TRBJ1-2	CASSIGQGAGYGYTF
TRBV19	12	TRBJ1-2	CASHQGIHGYTF
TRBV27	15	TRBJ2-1	CASRPGGGGLNEQFF
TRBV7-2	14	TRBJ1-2	CASSFQGGFSGYTF
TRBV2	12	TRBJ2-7	CASRDRGLEQYF